This T cell receptor beta chain was observed in a study of cytotoxic CD8 clonotypes in ibrutinib-treated CLL. Here immunoSEQ multiplex PCR was the method, and the copy in TCRdb shows in-frame clones only, minus some. The data hold under 30,000 clones, with roughly 59% observed a single time. This clone has a handful of counts. The length of the CDR3 is 15 residues. The V and J ends lost 0 bases and 7 bases respectively, with 13 bases between them. The germline V gene has CDR1 ENHRY and CDR2 SYGVKD. The chain has TRBV10-3 and TRBJ1-3; D is uncertain. The source material was PBMCs, sampled before ibrutinib treatment. This clonotype was obtained from a human donor with chronic lymphocytic leukemia. The DNA for the CDR3 is TGTGCCATCAGTGAGTCTCTGGGTCCCAGGAACACCATATATTTT. It encodes CAISESLGPRNTIYF.